The 30 T cell receptor beta chains presented below share a single source sample, sequenced in a study of cytomegalovirus exposure and HLA in healthy donors. PCR involved 60 Vbeta and 13 Jbeta primers. Method: immunoSEQ multiplex PCR; TCRdb's copy keeps in-frame clones and lacks some. The sample consists of roughly 200,000 clones, 87% of them appearing once. The sequencing input was PBMCs. The receptors shown here come from a boy under 10 years old in good health and CMV-seronegative.

The V gene is TRBV27, the J gene TRBJ2-7; TRBD1 might be the D (6 bases). The CDR3 covers 17 residues. Trimming took 4 bases from V and 5 from J, leaving 24 bases between them. CDR1 MNHEY and CDR2 SMNVEV come from the germline V gene (reference sequence). In DNA, the CDR3 is TGTGCCAGCAGTTCGAGTTCGGGATACAGGGAATTTGACGAGCAGTACTTC. Translated, it gives CASSSSSGYREFDEQYF.

This chain links TRBV5-1 with TRBJ2-2; TRBD2 matches 8 bases. V gave up 4 bases and J gave up 4 bases; unmatched junction bases: 6. The germline CDR1 and CDR2 sequences are SGHRS and YFSETQ. The CDR3 runs to 15 residues. CDR3 nucleotides: TGCGCCAGCAGCAGAATCGGGGGGGCCACCGGGGAGCTGTTTTTT. Translated, it gives CASSRIGGATGELFF. The whole variable domain, filled in from reference TRBV5-1 and TRBJ2-2, reads KAGVTQTPRYLIKTRGQQVTLSCSPISGHRSVSWYQQTPGQGLQFLFEYFSETQRNKGNFPGRFSGRQFSNSRSEMNVSTLELGDSALYLCASSRIGGATGELFFGEGSRLTVL.

This chain links TRBV4-1 with TRBJ2-5; weak D call: TRBD1 (6 bases). Germline CDR1 and CDR2: MGHRA and YSYEKL. The CDR3 has 14 amino acids. Trimming shortened V by 4 bases and J by 4 bases, and 13 bases separated the two germline ends. CDR3 in amino acids: CASSPRTVRETQYF. The CDR3 DNA reads as TGCGCCAGCAGCCCCCGGACAGTGAGAGAGACCCAGTACTTC.

CDR3 in DNA: TGCAGCGTTGAAGTGGCGGGGGGGAGCACCGGGGAGCTGTTTTTT. Translating it yields CSVEVAGGSTGELFF. The rearrangement joins TRBV29-1 to TRBJ2-2; 9 bases are shared with TRBD2. CDR1 is SQVTM, CDR2 ANQGSEA, per germline. Losses at the gene ends were 1 base for V and 4 bases for J; bases not matched to a gene: 4. CDR3 size: 15 residues.

J is TRBJ1-1 and V is TRBV9; 9 bases are shared with TRBD1. V lost 0 bases to trimming and J lost 0 bases; unmatched junction nucleotides: 9. CDR1 and CDR2 (germline): SGDLS, YYNGEE. The CDR3 has 18 amino acids. The CDR3 DNA is TGTGCCAGCAGCGTAGATAACAGGGGGCTTTCGATGAACACTGAAGCTTTCTTT. Its protein product is CASSVDNRGLSMNTEAFF.

This clone was seen once. A junction end diverges from the germline sequence, so it may reflect a read error. The J gene is TRBJ2-7, the V gene TRBV7-9, with D perhaps TRBD2 (8 bases). The CDR3 totals 16 residues. Germline V lookup: CDR1 SEHNR, CDR2 FQNEAQ (reference sequence). CDR3 nucleotides: TGTTCCAGCAGCCCCCCGGGGGGGACAGCCGCCTACGAGCAGTACTTC. Translation: CSSSPPGGTAAYEQYF.

The V gene is TRBV11-2, the J gene TRBJ1-1, with D maybe TRBD1 (6 bases). Trimming took 2 bases from V and 3 from J, leaving 10 bases between them. Germline V gene data show CDR1 as SGHAT and CDR2 as FQNNGV. This CDR3 region has 14 residues. CDR3 in DNA: TGTGCCAGCAGCTTAACATACAGGGACACTGAAGCTTTCTTT. Translating gives CASSLTYRDTEAFF. Full variable domain (rest looked up from reference TRBV11-2 and TRBJ1-1): EAGVAQSPRYKIIEKRQSVAFWCNPISGHATLYWYQQILGQGPKLLIQFQNNGVVDDSQLPKDRFSAERLKGVDSTLKIQPAKLEDSAVYLCASSLTYRDTEAFFGQGTRLTVV.

The CDR3 here is CASRPTSGGGTDTQYF. CDR3 bases: TGTGCCAGCAGGCCGACTAGCGGGGGGGGCACAGATACGCAGTATTTT. The chain is built from TRBV7-9 and TRBJ2-3; 14 bases are shared with TRBD2. From germline, CDR1 is SEHNR and CDR2 FQNEAQ (reference sequence). V lost 6 bases to trimming and J lost 1 base; unmatched junction nucleotides: 3. The CDR3 loop spans 16 amino acids.

The rearrangement uses TRBV28 and TRBJ1-1; the D is unclear. V lost 4 bases and J 2 bases, leaving 11 bases between the germline ends. Per germline, CDR1 MDHEN and CDR2 SYDVKM. The CDR3 runs 14 residues. In DNA, the CDR3 is TGTGCCAGCAGTTCCTCCGGGAGAAACACTGAAGCTTTCTTT. This gives the protein CASSSSGRNTEAFF.

V gene TRBV5-5 combines with J gene TRBJ2-5; 10 positions match TRBD1. Germline-derived CDR1 and CDR2 are SGHKS and YYEKEE (reference sequence). CDR3 size: 16 residues. J was trimmed by 0 bases and V by 4 bases; bases with no gene match: 6. In DNA form, the CDR3 reads TGTGCCAGCAGCGGAAGGGACAGGGGTAACCAAGAGACCCAGTACTTC. Translation gives CASSGRDRGNQETQYF.

This sequence joins TRBV7-9 and TRBJ2-5, with D unclear. The CDR3 has 14 amino acids. V was shortened by 3 bases and J by 4 bases, with 12 bases between the two germline ends. Germline V gene data show CDR1 as SEHNR and CDR2 as FQNEAQ (reference sequence). The CDR3 loop reads CASSFSQTGETQYF. The CDR3 nucleotides are TGTGCCAGCAGCTTTAGCCAGACTGGAGAGACCCAGTACTTC.

This clone was detected once. The DNA for the CDR3 is TGTGCCAGTAGTTTCATCCGGGACAGCTCTAATGAAAAACTGTTTTTT. Amino acids: CASSFIRDSSNEKLFF. The chain has TRBV19 and TRBJ1-4, with 7 bases aligning to TRBD1. Germline values: CDR1 LNHDA, CDR2 SQIVND (reference sequence). This CDR3 is built from 16 residues. V shed 5 bases, J shed 3 bases, and the junction held 9 bases outside the gene matches.

V is TRBV2 and J is TRBJ1-5; 7 bases line up with TRBD1. The CDR3 covers 14 residues. Germline trimming cut 5 bases from V and 2 bases from J; bases unmatched to any gene: 3. Germline V gene sequence: CDR1 SNHLY, CDR2 FYNNEI. CDR3 DNA: TGTGCCAGCAGTCGACAGGGCCGCAATCAGCCCCAGCATTTT. This encodes CASSRQGRNQPQHF.

V is TRBV9 and J is TRBJ1-2; D is undetermined. CDR1 is SGDLS, CDR2 YYNGEE, per germline. The V gene lost 2 bases and the J gene lost 3 bases, with 8 bases spanning the gap. This CDR3 contains 13 residues. CDR3 sequence reads: CASSVVEDYGYTF. In nucleotides, the CDR3 is TGTGCCAGCAGCGTCGTGGAGGACTATGGCTACACCTTC.

The CDR3, as DNA: TGTGCCAGTAGTCCTAGGACAGGGTACCGATACGAGCAGTACTTC. Translating it yields CASSPRTGYRYEQYF. The chain employs TRBV19 and TRBJ2-7; 8 bases match TRBD1. This CDR3 comprises 15 residues. The ends lost 5 bases at V and 4 bases at J; junction bases unmatched: 10. Germline V gives CDR1 LNHDA, CDR2 SQIVND (reference sequence).

This clone has a handful of counts. The chain has TRBV11-1 and TRBJ2-5; D remains unclear. Germline V gene data show CDR1 as SGHAT and CDR2 as FQDESV (reference sequence). CDR3 length: 14 residues. Trimming stripped 1 base from V and 0 bases from J, with 6 bases between. The CDR3 coding sequence is TGTGCCAGCAGCTTAGTGGGCTACCAAGAGACCCAGTACTTC. Protein product: CASSLVGYQETQYF.

This chain uses TRBV6-1 with TRBJ2-1; D is possibly TRBD2 (5 bases). The ends were cut back, 4 bases at V and 9 bases at J, with 13 bases in the middle. The CDR3 is made up of 13 amino acids. Per germline, CDR1 MNHNS and CDR2 SASEGT. The CDR3 DNA reads TGTGCCAGCAGTGTGGTTGGGAGCGCTGAGCAGTTCTTC. Translating it yields CASSVVGSAEQFF.

The chain has TRBV28 and TRBJ1-5, with D perhaps matching TRBD1 (5 bases). This CDR3 comprises 15 residues. Per the germline V gene, CDR1 is MDHEN and CDR2 is SYDVKM. Trimming pared 6 bases from V and 5 bases from J, leaving 17 bases between. The CDR3 region is CASSTQGSGDQPQHF. CDR3 nucleotides: TGTGCCAGCAGCACTCAGGGTTCAGGTGATCAGCCCCAGCATTTT.

The V call is TRBV7-7, the J call TRBJ2-2; possibly TRBD1 for D (5 bases). The V end was cut by 5 bases, the J end by 1 base, with 14 bases between. This CDR3 comprises 16 residues. In germline, CDR1 is SSHAT, CDR2 FNYEAQ (reference sequence). In nucleotides, the CDR3 is TGTGCCAGCAGCCAGGTCACAGGAAGGAACACCGGGGAGCTGTTTTTT. As protein: CASSQVTGRNTGELFF.

This chain links TRBV7-9 with TRBJ2-7; 8 bases map to TRBD2. The trim removed 1 base at V and 1 base at J, leaving 9 bases unmatched. This CDR3 region has 17 residues. In germline, CDR1 is SEHNR, CDR2 FQNEAQ (reference sequence). CDR3 protein: CASSLDDTGTRSYEQYF. In nucleotides, the CDR3 is TGTGCCAGCAGCTTAGATGATACCGGGACTAGGTCCTACGAGCAGTACTTC.

The chain joins TRBV19 to TRBJ2-1, with 8 bases aligning to TRBD2. Trimming took 2 bases from V and 5 from J; bases not matched to a gene: 5. CDR3 length equals 15 residues. Per germline, CDR1 LNHDA and CDR2 SQIVND (reference sequence). This CDR3 reads CASSIRAGANNEQFF. In nucleotides, the CDR3 is TGTGCCAGTAGTATAAGAGCGGGGGCTAACAATGAGCAGTTCTTC.

The chain has TRBV2 and TRBJ1-1; tentatively, D is TRBD1 (6 bases). CDR3 length: 16 residues. V was shortened by 0 bases and J by 6 bases, with 17 bases between the two germline ends. In germline, CDR1 is SNHLY, CDR2 FYNNEI. The DNA for the CDR3 is TGTGCCAGCAGTGAAGCAGTAAGGGGGACGGACGCTGAAGCTTTCTTT. Residues: CASSEAVRGTDAEAFF.

The V and J genes are TRBV11-2 and TRBJ1-2; D is unclear. Germline V gene lookup returns CDR1 SGHAT and CDR2 FQNNGV. Trimming removed 2 bases at V and 5 bases at J, with 9 bases between. The CDR3 length is 13 residues. CDR3 sequence: CASSLRGIYGYTF. CDR3 bases: TGTGCCAGCAGCTTACGGGGTATATATGGCTACACCTTC.

This clone appeared a single time. This sequence joins TRBV5-1 and TRBJ1-1, with TRBD1 matching over 9 bases. Per the germline V gene, CDR1 is SGHRS and CDR2 is YFSETQ. This CDR3 is 13 amino acids long. The ends lost 4 bases at V and 8 bases at J; junction bases unmatched: 6. The CDR3, as DNA: TGCGCCAGCAGCCCCCGGGACAGGGCCGAAGCTTTCTTT. Translating it yields CASSPRDRAEAFF.

This chain connects TRBV27 to TRBJ1-4; 7 bases map to TRBD1. Looked up from germline, CDR1 is MNHEY and CDR2 is SMNVEV (reference sequence). The V segment lost 8 bases and the J segment 5 bases; nucleotides outside the gene matches: 17. The CDR3 has 17 amino acids. CDR3 loop: CASRLLAPGTANEKLFF. The CDR3 nucleotides read TGTGCCAGCCGGTTGTTGGCTCCCGGGACAGCAAATGAAAAACTGTTTTTT.

The gene calls are TRBV14 and TRBJ2-5; weak D call: TRBD2 (5 bases). The tail of the sequence fits TRBJ2-7 better, so the J call may be wrong. This CDR3 has 15 residues. The germline V gene encodes CDR1 SGHDN and CDR2 FVKESK. The CDR3 is CASSQTREGPYEQYF. Here the CDR3 DNA reads TGTGCCAGCAGCCAGACTCGGGAAGGGCCGTACGAGCAGTACTTC.

This clone was counted once. A read error may account for a junction end that differs from germline. The chain employs TRBV25-1 and TRBJ2-7, with 8 bases identical to TRBD1. The CDR3 loop spans 12 amino acids. Germline V lookup: CDR1 MGHDK, CDR2 SYGVNS. CDR3 loop: CASSDLMTGAIF. CDR3 coding DNA: TGTGCCAGCAGTGATTTAATGACAGGGGCGATCTTC.

This chain connects TRBV7-9 to TRBJ1-1, with D perhaps TRBD1 (5 bases). Germline V lookup: CDR1 SEHNR, CDR2 FQNEAQ (reference sequence). This CDR3 is 11 amino acids long. With 5 bases removed from V and 8 bases from J, the gap between germline ends came to 9 bases. The CDR3 coding sequence is TGTGCCAGCAGCGCCGCAGGGGAAGCTTTCTTT. Encoded protein: CASSAAGEAFF.

This sequence joins TRBV7-9 and TRBJ2-7; 11 bases align to TRBD1. Germline CDR1 SEHNR, CDR2 FQNEAQ (reference sequence). The V segment lost 6 bases and the J segment 3 bases; nucleotides outside the gene matches: 10. The CDR3 is 16 amino acids. CDR3 region: CASRKGQGANYYEQYF. In DNA form, the CDR3 reads TGTGCCAGCAGGAAAGGACAGGGGGCCAACTACTACGAGCAGTACTTC.

The chain uses TRBV10-2 and TRBJ2-5; perhaps TRBD1 as D (5 bases). The J call may be in error: the DNA end matches TRBJ2-7 better. The CDR3 contains 13 residues. CDR1 and CDR2 (germline): WSHSY, SAAADI. Here the CDR3 DNA reads TGCGCCAGCAGCGAGACAGTCCCCTACGAGCAGTACTTC. Translation gives CASSETVPYEQYF.